This T cell receptor (beta chain) was sequenced during a study of beta chain features in type 1 diabetes. The CDR3 spans 13 residues. Germline assignment: CDR1 SGHNT and CDR2 YENEEA. The junction had 2 bases not matched to a gene; V was cut back by 8 bases and J by 8 bases. Of the isolated RNA, all was reverse transcribed, and so the sequenced material was expressed TCRB transcripts. Sequencing was performed with immunoSEQ multiplex PCR; in TCRdb, only in-frame clones are kept and a portion is missing. The sample records under 400,000 clones, about 20% being singletons. The TCR originated in a woman under 30 in good health. The chain uses TRBV11-3 and TRBJ2-1, with 14 bases matching TRBD2. The sequenced sample was naive CD4+ T cells from blood. CDR3 region: CASGTSGSDEQFF. The CDR3 DNA reads TGTGCCAGCGGGACTAGCGGGAGTGATGAGCAGTTCTTC.